The 3 T cell receptor beta chains below all came from one sample that was sequenced in a study of multiple sclerosis patients with progressive multifocal leukoencephalopathy. Here immunoSEQ multiplex PCR was the method, and the copy in TCRdb shows in-frame clones only, minus some. The table records 25,000 to 35,000 clones, less than 90% of them present only once. Time point of the sample: time of PML onset. The sequencing here drew on PBMCs, taken from a patient treated with natalizumab. All receptors come from a human donor with progressive multifocal leukoencephalopathy.

The chain has TRBV7-8 and TRBJ2-1; 15 bases are shared with TRBD2. There are 16 residues in the CDR3. V dropped 5 bases and J dropped 4; count of bases not matched to a gene: 3. Germline CDR1 reads SGHVS; CDR2 reads FQNEAQ. The CDR3 is CASSRTSGRAYNEQFF. In nucleotides, the CDR3 is TGTGCCAGCAGCCGGACTAGCGGGAGGGCATACAATGAGCAGTTCTTC. The full variable domain, rest sourced from reference TRBV7-8 and TRBJ2-1, is GAGVSQSPRYKVAKRGQDVALRCDPISGHVSLFWYQQALGQGPEFLTYFQNEAQLDKSGLPSDRFFAERPEGSVSTLKIQRTQQEDSAVYLCASSRTSGRAYNEQFFGPGTRLTVL.

The chain couples TRBV19 to TRBJ1-1; D unclear. Germline V gives CDR1 LNHDA, CDR2 SQIVND (reference sequence). Deletions cut 9 bases from V and 1 base from J, with 9 bases between. The CDR3 consists of 12 residues. CDR3 coding DNA: TGTGCCAGAGGCAGCCGGAACACTGAAGCTTTCTTT. Translation: CARGSRNTEAFF.

This clone was found once. The chain carries TRBV27 and TRBJ2-1; no definite D call. Germline values: CDR1 MNHEY, CDR2 SMNVEV (reference sequence). The V and J ends lost 6 bases and 2 bases respectively, with 5 bases between them. The CDR3 has 12 amino acids. The CDR3 protein is CASSPAYNEQFF. DNA for the CDR3: TGTGCCAGCAGCCCGGCCTACAATGAGCAGTTCTTC.